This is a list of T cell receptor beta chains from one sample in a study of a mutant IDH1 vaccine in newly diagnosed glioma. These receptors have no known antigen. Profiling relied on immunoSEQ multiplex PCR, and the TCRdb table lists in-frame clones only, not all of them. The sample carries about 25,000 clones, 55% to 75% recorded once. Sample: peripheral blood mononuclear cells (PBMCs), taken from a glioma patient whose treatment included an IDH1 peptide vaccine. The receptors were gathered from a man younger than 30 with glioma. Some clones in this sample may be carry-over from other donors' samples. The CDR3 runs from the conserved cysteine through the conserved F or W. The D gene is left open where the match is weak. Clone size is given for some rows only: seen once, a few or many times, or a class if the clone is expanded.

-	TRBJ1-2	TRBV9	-	CASSLPLGRNYGYTF	TGTGCCAGCAGCCTCCCCCTTGGACGGAACTATGGCTACACCTTC
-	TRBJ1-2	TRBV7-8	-	CASSLEVGGYTF	TGTGCCAGCAGCTTAGAAGTAGGGGGCTACACCTTC
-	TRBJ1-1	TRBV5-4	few	CASSLDGNEAFF	TGTGCCAGCAGTTTAGACGGAAATGAAGCTTTCTTT
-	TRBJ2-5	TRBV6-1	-	CASSEGSQETQYF	TGTGCCAGCAGTGAAGGCTCCCAGGAGACCCAGTACTTC
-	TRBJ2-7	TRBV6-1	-	CASSERSVPGPYEQYF	TGTGCCAGCAGTGAAAGGTCGGTCCCAGGTCCCTACGAGCAGTACTTC
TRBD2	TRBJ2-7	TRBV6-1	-	CASATAGTSEKQYF	TGTGCCAGCGCGACTGCCGGGACTAGCGAGAAGCAGTACTTC
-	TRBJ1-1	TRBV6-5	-	CASSSDWSGNTEAFF	TGTGCCAGCAGTTCGGATTGGAGTGGGAACACTGAGGCTTTCTTT
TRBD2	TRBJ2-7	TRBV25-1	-	CASSESGTSSYEQYF	TGTGCCAGCAGTGAATCCGGGACTAGCTCCTACGAGCAGTACTTC
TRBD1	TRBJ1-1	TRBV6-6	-	CASREESGGTEAFF	TGTGCCAGCAGAGAGGAATCAGGGGGGACTGAAGCTTTCTTT
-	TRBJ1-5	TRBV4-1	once	CASSLRANPGADQPQHF	TGCGCCAGCAGCCTCCGGGCCAACCCAGGGGCTGATCAGCCCCAGCATTTT
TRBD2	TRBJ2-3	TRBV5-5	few	CASSGTSGGAVDTQYF	TGTGCCAGCAGCGGGACTAGCGGGGGGGCGGTAGATACGCAGTATTTT
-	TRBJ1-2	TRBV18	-	CASSPPWSLYGYTF	TGTGCCAGCTCACCACCGTGGTCTCTCTATGGCTACACCTTC
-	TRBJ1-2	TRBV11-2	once	CASSPIGGNYGYTF	TGTGCCAGCAGCCCCATAGGGGGGAACTATGGCTACACCTTC
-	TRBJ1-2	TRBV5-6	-	CASSLGATTFGGYTF	TGTGCCAGCAGCTTGGGTGCCACCACTTTTGGAGGCTACACCTTC
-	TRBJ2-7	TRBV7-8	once	CASSLSDLSYEQYF	TGTGCCAGCAGCTTATCTGATCTCTCCTACGAGCAGTACTTC
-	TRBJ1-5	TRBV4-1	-	CASSQVGGRMGPQHF	TGCGCCAGCAGCCAAGTTGGTGGGAGAATGGGGCCCCAGCATTTT
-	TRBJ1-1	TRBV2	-	CASRTRQAGVGMNTEAFF	TGTGCCAGCAGAACCCGACAGGCGGGGGTCGGCATGAACACTGAAGCTTTCTTT
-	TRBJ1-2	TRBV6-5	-	CASSYTDRGHYGYTF	TGTGCCAGCAGCTATACCGACCGGGGTCACTATGGCTACACCTTC
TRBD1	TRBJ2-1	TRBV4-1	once	CASSPRTGIDNEQFF	TGCGCCAGCAGCCCCCGGACAGGGATCGACAATGAGCAGTTCTTC
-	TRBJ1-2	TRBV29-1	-	CSVPPRGTNYGYTF	TGCAGCGTTCCCCCCCGGGGTACTAACTATGGCTACACCTTC
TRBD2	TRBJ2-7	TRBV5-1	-	CASSLAGTSGIGAQYF	TGCGCCAGCAGCTTGGCCGGGACTAGCGGGATAGGGGCGCAGTACTTC
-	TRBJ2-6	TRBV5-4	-	CASSPGVGAGANVLTF	TGTGCCAGCAGCCCAGGGGTGGGAGCTGGGGCCAACGTCCTGACTTTC
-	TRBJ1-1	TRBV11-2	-	CASEFSEAFF	TGTGCCAGCGAGTTTTCTGAAGCTTTCTTT
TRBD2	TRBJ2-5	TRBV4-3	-	CASSQAPGGIEETQYF	TGCGCCAGCAGCCAAGCGCCGGGGGGAATCGAGGAGACCCAGTACTTC
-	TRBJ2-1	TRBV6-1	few	CASSEYGYNEQFF	TGTGCCAGCAGTGAATATGGGTACAATGAGCAGTTCTTC
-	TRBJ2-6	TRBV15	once	CATSRVHRSGANVLTF	TGTGCCACCAGCAGGGTCCACAGGTCTGGGGCCAACGTCCTGACTTTC
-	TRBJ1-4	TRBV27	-	CASRNPGPSEKLFF	TGTGCCAGCAGAAACCCGGGGCCCTCTGAAAAACTGTTTTTT
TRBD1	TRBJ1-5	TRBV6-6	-	CASTGTGADQPQHF	TGTGCCAGCACTGGGACAGGGGCGGATCAGCCCCAGCATTTT
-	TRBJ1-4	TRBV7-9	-	CASSLGERLELFF	TGTGCCAGCAGCTTAGGGGAGCGGTTGGAACTGTTTTTT
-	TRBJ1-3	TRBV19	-	CASSGSWWDTIYF	TGTGCCAGTAGTGGCTCCTGGTGGGACACCATATATTTT
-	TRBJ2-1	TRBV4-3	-	CASSQGLGVDEQFF	TGCGCCAGCAGCCAAGGGCTCGGGGTGGATGAGCAGTTCTTC
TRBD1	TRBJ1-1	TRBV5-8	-	CASSLRGLGWTEAFF	TGTGCCAGCAGCTTGAGGGGGCTGGGATGGACTGAAGCTTTCTTT
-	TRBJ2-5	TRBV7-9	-	CASSREQGRETQYF	TGTGCCAGCAGCCGGGAACAGGGGAGGGAGACCCAGTACTTC
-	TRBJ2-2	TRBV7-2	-	CASSSGLHTGELFF	TGTGCCAGCAGCTCTGGACTGCACACCGGGGAGCTGTTTTTT
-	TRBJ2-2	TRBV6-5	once	CASSYSDAPSTGELFF	TGTGCCAGCAGTTACTCCGACGCACCTAGCACCGGGGAGCTGTTTTTT
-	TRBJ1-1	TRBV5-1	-	CASCLAGSNTEAFF	TGCGCCAGCTGCCTGGCAGGGTCGAACACTGAAGCTTTCTTT
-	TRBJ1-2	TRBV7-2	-	CASSLEANDGYGYTF	TGTGCCAGCAGCTTAGAAGCCAACGATGGCTATGGCTACACCTTC
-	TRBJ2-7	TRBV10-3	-	CAISEKGQDEQYF	TGTGCCATCAGTGAGAAGGGGCAGGACGAGCAGTACTTC
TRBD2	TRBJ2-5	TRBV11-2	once	CASSYGLAGPSETQYF	TGTGCCAGCAGCTACGGGCTAGCGGGACCATCTGAGACCCAGTACTTC
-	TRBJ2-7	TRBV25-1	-	CASSDPYEQYF	TGTGCCAGCAGTGACCCCTACGAGCAGTACTTC
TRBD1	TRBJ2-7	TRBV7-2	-	CASSIWTGSSYEQYF	TGTGCCAGCAGCATCTGGACAGGGAGCTCCTACGAGCAGTACTTC
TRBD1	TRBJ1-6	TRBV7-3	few	CASSRGTGLNSPLHF	TGTGCCAGCAGCAGGGGGACAGGGCTAAATTCACCCCTCCACTTT
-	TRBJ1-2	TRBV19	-	CASSIDRETDGYTF	TGTGCCAGTAGTATAGACAGGGAGACGGATGGCTACACCTTC
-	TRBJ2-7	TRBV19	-	CASSIGAISPNEQYF	TGTGCCAGTAGTATCGGGGCTATCTCCCCCAACGAGCAGTACTTC
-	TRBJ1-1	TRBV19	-	CASSIWDSNTEAFF	TGTGCCAGTAGTATTTGGGACTCGAACACTGAAGCTTTCTTT